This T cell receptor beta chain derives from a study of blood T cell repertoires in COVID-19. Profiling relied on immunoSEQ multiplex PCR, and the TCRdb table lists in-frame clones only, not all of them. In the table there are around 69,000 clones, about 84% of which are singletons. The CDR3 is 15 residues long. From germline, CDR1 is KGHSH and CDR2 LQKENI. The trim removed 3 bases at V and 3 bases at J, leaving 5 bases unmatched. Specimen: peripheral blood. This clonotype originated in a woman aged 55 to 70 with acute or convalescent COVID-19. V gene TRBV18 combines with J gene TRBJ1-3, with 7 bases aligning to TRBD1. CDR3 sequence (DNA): TGTGCCAGCTCACCGGAGGGGGCAAGTGGAAACACCATATATTTT. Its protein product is CASSPEGASGNTIYF. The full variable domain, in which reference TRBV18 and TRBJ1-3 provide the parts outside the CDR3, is NAGVMQNPRHLVRRRGQEARLRCSPMKGHSHVYWYRQLPEEGLKFMVYLQKENIIDESGMPKERFSAEFPKEGPSILRIQQVVRGDSAAYFCASSPEGASGNTIYFGEGSWLTVV.